These 10 T cell receptor beta chains share one sample of origin, sequenced in a study of cytomegalovirus exposure and HLA in healthy donors. Clones were sequenced by immunoSEQ multiplex PCR, and TCRdb holds only the in-frame ones, with some missing. The sample lists under 200,000 clones; around four fifths were seen once. The sequencing sample was made of PBMCs. These TCRs come from a man between 18 and 35 years old in good health and CMV-seropositive.

This chain links TRBV5-6 with TRBJ2-7; 7 bases align to TRBD1. From germline, CDR1 is SGHDT and CDR2 YYEEEE. This CDR3 is built from 13 residues. The trim removed 4 bases at V and 1 base at J, leaving 2 bases unmatched. The CDR3 DNA reads as TGTGCCAGCAGCACGGGACAGTCCTACGAGCAGTACTTC. Translating it yields CASSTGQSYEQYF.

There are a few counts of this clone. The chain carries TRBV19 and TRBJ2-1, with 7 bases lining up with TRBD2. This CDR3 is built from 16 residues. V was pared by 3 bases and J by 6 bases, with 11 bases of the junction left unmatched. Germline lookup yields CDR1 LNHDA and CDR2 SQIVND (reference sequence). The CDR3 DNA reads as TGTGCCAGTAGTATTGGGGGGGAGGCATATTTCAATGAGCAGTTCTTC. Its protein is CASSIGGEAYFNEQFF.

This clone appeared once. The rearrangement links TRBV5-1 to TRBJ1-1, with D perhaps matching TRBD1 (5 bases). With 0 bases removed from V and 3 bases from J, the gap between germline ends came to 9 bases. Germline lookup yields CDR1 SGHRS and CDR2 YFSETQ. The CDR3 has 14 residues. The CDR3 DNA reads TGCGCCAGCAGCTTGGGGGTAGGGGACACTGAAGCTTTCTTT. Protein sequence: CASSLGVGDTEAFF.

This CDR3 reads CASSVGTGKGNQPQHF. As DNA, the CDR3 is TGTGCCAGCAGCGTAGGGACAGGGAAGGGCAATCAGCCCCAGCATTTT. The genes are TRBV9 and TRBJ1-5, with 8 bases aligning to TRBD1. Trimming cost V 0 bases and J 2 bases; bases outside gene matches: 4. Germline V CDR1 and CDR2: SGDLS, YYNGEE. The length of the CDR3 is 16 residues.

J is TRBJ2-1 and V is TRBV5-5, with 11 positions matching TRBD2. Germline-derived CDR1 and CDR2 are SGHKS and YYEKEE (reference sequence). V trimming: 2 bases; J trimming: 6 bases; junction bases outside the gene matches: 7. This CDR3 comprises 16 residues. The CDR3 DNA reads as TGTGCCAGCAGCTTACTACTAGCGGGAGTTTCCAATGAGCAGTTCTTC. This translates into CASSLLLAGVSNEQFF.

The J gene is TRBJ2-7, the V gene TRBV4-2; D is possibly TRBD1 (6 bases). The CDR3 spans 15 residues. Trimming shortened V by 0 bases and J by 4 bases, and 13 bases separated the two germline ends. Germline V gene sequence: CDR1 LGHNA, CDR2 YNFKEQ. Written as DNA, the CDR3 is TGTGCCAGCAGCCAAGAATGGGACAAGATGTACGAGCAGTACTTC. Protein sequence: CASSQEWDKMYEQYF.

The gene calls are TRBV4-3 and TRBJ1-5, with D unresolved. The CDR3 runs to 13 residues. Looked up from germline, CDR1 is LGHNA and CDR2 is YSLEER. Trimming stripped 1 base from V and 10 bases from J, with 11 bases between. DNA of the CDR3: TGCGCCAGCAGCCAAGTCCACGGAGAACCCCAGCATTTT. Translation gives CASSQVHGEPQHF.

V is TRBV27 and J is TRBJ2-1, with D possibly matching TRBD1 (6 bases). The CDR3 covers 17 residues. Germline-derived CDR1 and CDR2 are MNHEY and SMNVEV (reference sequence). Trimming took off 1 base at V and 3 bases at J, with 16 bases between the two ends. The CDR3 region is CASSLYPIGTLYNEQFF. DNA for the CDR3: TGTGCCAGCAGTTTATATCCGATCGGGACACTCTACAATGAGCAGTTCTTC.

This chain links TRBV27 with TRBJ2-7; D may be TRBD1 (8 bases). The V end was cut by 5 bases, the J end by 3 bases, with 14 bases between. The germline V gene encodes CDR1 MNHEY and CDR2 SMNVEV (reference sequence). This CDR3 spans 14 amino acids. CDR3 coding DNA: TGTGCCAGCAGTAGCGGGACAGGTAACTACGAGCAGTACTTC. It is translated as CASSSGTGNYEQYF.

The chain employs TRBV9 and TRBJ2-1; TRBD2 might be the D (5 bases). The CDR3 has 15 residues. Trimming left V 1 base short and J 2 bases short, with 10 bases between. Germline values: CDR1 SGDLS, CDR2 YYNGEE. The CDR3 sequence: CASSVRGNTYNEQFF. The CDR3, as DNA: TGTGCCAGCAGCGTACGAGGGAATACCTACAATGAGCAGTTCTTC.